This T cell receptor (beta chain) was sequenced during a study of T cell responses to AZD1222 COVID-19 vaccine. Sequencing used immunoSEQ multiplex PCR; TCRdb keeps in-frame clones, though not all of them. Found here are about 100,000 clones, around 90% of them singletons; the top ten hold 1.7%. Germline loops: CDR1 ENHRY, CDR2 SYGVKD. V lost 6 bases to trimming and J lost 7 bases; unmatched junction nucleotides: 7. CDR3 size: 13 residues. The V gene is TRBV10-3, the J gene TRBJ1-2; 8 positions agree with TRBD1. The sample here was peripheral blood, taken on day 0 of AZD1222 vaccination. The sequence came from an adult in good health. CDR3 sequence reads: CAIRDRDSSGYTF. The CDR3 bases are TGTGCCATCAGGGACAGGGACTCTAGTGGCTACACCTTC.